One and the same sample provided the 10 T cell receptor beta chains below, sequenced in a study of technical replicates of blood from a handful of donors. Method: immunoSEQ multiplex PCR; TCRdb's copy keeps in-frame clones and lacks some. The table has fewer than 80,000 clones, around 86% seen once. The source material was PBMCs. These receptors all come from a human donor in good health. Some clones in this sample may be carry-over from other donors' samples.

The gene calls are TRBV19 and TRBJ1-5; 8 bases are shared with TRBD1. Germline V gene sequence: CDR1 LNHDA, CDR2 SQIVND (reference sequence). This CDR3 spans 15 amino acids. Trimming at V came to 3 bases and at J to 0 bases, leaving 1 base not matched to a gene. The chain's CDR3 is CASSITGGSNQPQHF. CDR3 bases: TGTGCCAGTAGTATTACAGGGGGTAGCAATCAGCCCCAGCATTTT.

There are many counts of this clone. The rearrangement links TRBV30 to TRBJ1-1; D uncertain. This CDR3 spans 12 amino acids. Germline loops: CDR1 GTSNPN, CDR2 SVGIG (reference sequence). Trimming stripped 3 bases from V and 6 bases from J, with 11 bases between. In DNA, the CDR3 is TGTGCCTGGAGGGTCGAGGGCCCTGAAGCTTTCTTT. This encodes CAWRVEGPEAFF.

This chain connects TRBV19 to TRBJ1-2; 9 bases are shared with TRBD1. The V segment lost 6 bases and the J segment 6 bases; nucleotides outside the gene matches: 14. This CDR3 is 16 amino acids long. The germline CDR1 and CDR2 sequences are LNHDA and SQIVND (reference sequence). CDR3 loop: CASRPRGQGDSDGYTF. CDR3 bases: TGTGCCAGTAGGCCTAGGGGACAGGGAGATTCGGATGGCTACACCTTC. The full variable domain, completed using reference TRBV19 and TRBJ1-2, is DGGITQSPKYLFRKEGQNVTLSCEQNLNHDAMYWYRQDPGQGLRLIYYSQIVNDFQKGDIAEGYSVSREKKESFPLTVTSAQKNPTAFYLCASRPRGQGDSDGYTFGSGTRLTVV.

The chain is built from TRBV18 and TRBJ1-1, with 9 bases aligning to TRBD1. The CDR3 extends over 15 amino acids. V shed 2 bases and J 1 base; nucleotides not matched to a gene: 2. CDR1 and CDR2 from the germline V gene are KGHSH and LQKENI. The CDR3 DNA follows: TGTGCCAGCTCACCAACGACAGGGGGGAACACTGAAGCTTTCTTT. Amino acids: CASSPTTGGNTEAFF.

The V and J genes are TRBV4-3 and TRBJ2-3; D call uncertain. Looked up from germline, CDR1 is LGHNA and CDR2 is YSLEER. CDR3 size: 15 residues. V shed 1 base and J shed 1 base, with 9 bases lying between them. The DNA for the CDR3 is TGCGCCAGCAGCCAAGTTGGAGACCGCACAGATACGCAGTATTTT. This gives the protein CASSQVGDRTDTQYF.

This clone was seen only a few times. This chain links TRBV12-5 with TRBJ2-7; 7 bases map to TRBD2. The CDR3 sequence is 14 residues long. Germline values: CDR1 LGHNT, CDR2 FRNRAP. V was clipped by 5 bases and J by 1 base; unmatched bases: 5. CDR3 amino acids: CASGPRGGSYEQYF. The DNA of the CDR3 is TGTGCTAGTGGTCCCCGCGGGGGTTCCTACGAGCAGTACTTC.

This chain connects TRBV2 to TRBJ1-2, with TRBD1 matching 7 bases. The germline CDR1 and CDR2 sequences are SNHLY and FYNNEI. The junction had 4 bases not matched to a gene; V was cut back by 2 bases and J by 4 bases. CDR3 length: 14 residues. The CDR3 sequence: CASSEKGGTYGYTF. As DNA, the CDR3 is TGTGCCAGCAGTGAAAAAGGGGGCACCTATGGCTACACCTTC.

The DNA of the CDR3 is TGCGCCAGCAGCTTGGCCGCGGGGGGTCCTTCTGGGGCCAACGTCCTGACTTTC. The encoded protein is CASSLAAGGPSGANVLTF. V is TRBV5-1 and J is TRBJ2-6, with 8 bases matching TRBD2. CDR1 is SGHRS and CDR2 is YFSETQ in the germline V gene. This CDR3 is built from 18 residues. J was trimmed by 1 base and V by 0 bases; bases with no gene match: 6.

This sequence joins TRBV4-2 and TRBJ2-7; TRBD2 aligns across 7 bases. Germline lookup yields CDR1 LGHNA and CDR2 YNFKEQ. The CDR3 spans 15 residues. V shed 1 base, J shed 2 bases, and the junction held 5 bases outside the gene matches. CDR3 sequence reads: CASSQVAGETYEQYF. The CDR3 DNA sequence: TGTGCCAGCAGCCAAGTGGCGGGGGAGACCTACGAGCAGTACTTC.

This chain joins TRBV7-9 and TRBJ2-7, with 8 bases fitting TRBD1. CDR1 is SEHNR and CDR2 is FQNEAQ in the germline V gene (reference sequence). The trim removed 5 bases at V and 5 bases at J, leaving 2 bases unmatched. This CDR3 is built from 12 residues. The chain's CDR3 is CASSQTGDEQYF. The CDR3, as DNA: TGTGCCAGCAGCCAGACAGGGGACGAGCAGTACTTC.